Listed below are T cell receptor beta chains from one sample, sequenced in a study of beta chain features in type 1 diabetes. This table comes from immunoSEQ multiplex PCR, and its TCRdb copy is limited to in-frame clones, with some not included. The repertoire has approximately 240,000 clones, around 15% of them found once; the top ten carry 0.065% to 0.1%. The specimen was naive CD4+ T cells from blood. Every receptor here comes from a man in his thirties or forties with type 1 diabetes. Each CDR3 is given with its conserved first and last residue. D genes are given only for firm matches. Clone size, where shown, is once, few, many, or a class for clones that have expanded.

clone_size	v_call	j_call	d_call	cdr3_nt	cdr3_aa
NA	TRBV29-1	TRBJ1-2	NA	TGCAGCGTGGGGGTCGGCTATGGCTACACCTTC	CSVGVGYGYTF
few	TRBV7-9	TRBJ2-5	NA	TGTGCCAGCAGCAGCAGGGCAGGGGAGACCCAGTACTTC	CASSSRAGETQYF
few	TRBV10-3	TRBJ1-5	TRBD1	TGTGCCATCAGTGAGGGAGGACAGGGCCAGCCCCAGCATTTT	CAISEGGQGQPQHF
NA	TRBV14	TRBJ2-5	NA	TGTGCCAGCAGCCAGTCCTTGGTACAAGAGACCCAGTACTTC	CASSQSLVQETQYF
NA	TRBV18	TRBJ1-1	NA	TGTGCCAGCTCACCCTACCTATCCCCCGGGGACACTGAAGCTTTCTTT	CASSPYLSPGDTEAFF
NA	TRBV29-1	TRBJ1-1	NA	TGCAGCGTTGTCCAGAACACTGAAGCTTTCTTT	CSVVQNTEAFF
NA	TRBV14	TRBJ2-7	TRBD2	TGTGCCAGCAGCATGGGACTAGCGTATGAGCAGTACTTC	CASSMGLAYEQYF
few	TRBV29-1	TRBJ2-5	NA	TGCAGCGTTGTAGGGGCAGGTCAAGAGACCCAGTACTTC	CSVVGAGQETQYF
NA	TRBV29-1	TRBJ1-2	NA	TGCAGCGTTGGGAGTGACTATGGCTACACCTTC	CSVGSDYGYTF
few	TRBV11-2	TRBJ2-1	TRBD2	TGTGCCAGCAGCTTAGGGGGTCTAGCGGAAAAGCAGTTCTTC	CASSLGGLAEKQFF
NA	TRBV4-3	TRBJ2-7	TRBD2	TGCGCCAGCAGCCAGGCCGATGGCGGGAGTGCAGACTACGAGCAGTACTTC	CASSQADGGSADYEQYF
NA	TRBV29-1	TRBJ2-2	TRBD1	TGCAGCGTTGGACAGGGGTTCAACACCGGGGAGCTGTTTTTT	CSVGQGFNTGELFF
few	TRBV25-1	TRBJ2-5	NA	TGTGCCAGCAGCTGGGGTCAAGAGACCCAGTACTTC	CASSWGQETQYF
NA	TRBV18	TRBJ1-2	TRBD1	TGTGCCAGCTCACCGGACAGGGCCTGGGATGGCTACACCTTC	CASSPDRAWDGYTF
NA	TRBV4-2	TRBJ2-5	TRBD2	TGTGCCAGCAGCCAAGGGGCGATAGCGGGACCGTATGAGACCCAGTACTTC	CASSQGAIAGPYETQYF
few	TRBV30	TRBJ2-5	TRBD2	TGTGCCTGGCAGGGGCTAGCGGGAGGACCAGACCAGTACTTC	CAWQGLAGGPDQYF
NA	TRBV6-6	TRBJ2-7	NA	TGTGCCAGCATGGTCCTAGATTCATCCTACGAGCAGTACTTC	CASMVLDSSYEQYF
few	TRBV7-6	TRBJ2-7	NA	TGTGCCAGCAGTCAACGTAGCGGCGAGCAGTACTTC	CASSQRSGEQYF
few	TRBV29-1	TRBJ2-1	TRBD2	TGCAGCGTTGCGGGGACTAGCGGATACAATGAGCAGTTCTTC	CSVAGTSGYNEQFF
NA	TRBV11-2	TRBJ2-3	NA	TGTGCCAGCAGACTCTGGGGTGCGAGCACAGATACGCAGTATTTT	CASRLWGASTDTQYF
NA	TRBV12-5	TRBJ2-1	NA	TGTGCTAGTGGTTCCCGACTAGAGAGCTCCTACAATGAGCAGTTCTTC	CASGSRLESSYNEQFF
NA	TRBV11-3	TRBJ2-1	TRBD2	TGTGCCAGCAGCTTGGGGACTAGCGGGCTCAATGAGCAGTTCTTC	CASSLGTSGLNEQFF
NA	TRBV4-1	TRBJ2-1	TRBD2	TGCGCCAGCAGCTACAACCGACTAGCGGGAGGGCACAATGAGCAGTTCTTC	CASSYNRLAGGHNEQFF
NA	TRBV9	TRBJ2-6	NA	TGTGCCAGCAGCGGCAGGGTCAACGTCCTGACTTTC	CASSGRVNVLTF
NA	TRBV13	TRBJ2-7	TRBD1	TGTGCCAGCAGCGCAACGTGGACAGGGGACTCCTACGAGCAGTACTTC	CASSATWTGDSYEQYF
few	TRBV4-1	TRBJ1-4	NA	TGCGCCAGCAGCCAAGGTCGGAGGGGAACTAATGAAAAACTGTTTTTT	CASSQGRRGTNEKLFF
NA	TRBV13	TRBJ2-7	TRBD1	TGTGCCAGCAGCTATATGACAGGGGGCGAGCAGTACTTC	CASSYMTGGEQYF
NA	TRBV4-1	TRBJ2-7	TRBD1	TGCGCCAGCAGCCAAGGGGACAGGGGTTCGTACGAGCAGTACTTC	CASSQGDRGSYEQYF
few	TRBV30	TRBJ1-1	TRBD1	TGTGCCTGGGCGGGACAGGCTAATATTGAAGCTTTCTTT	CAWAGQANIEAFF
NA	TRBV7-9	TRBJ2-7	NA	TGTGCCAGCAGCTTAGAGGACGGCTACGAGCAGTACTTC	CASSLEDGYEQYF
NA	TRBV30	TRBJ2-5	NA	TGTGCCTGGAGTGGTGGCTATGGGACCCAGTACTTC	CAWSGGYGTQYF
NA	TRBV28	TRBJ1-1	NA	TGTGCCAGCACCCCCGGACAGCCGAGTGAAGCTTTCTTT	CASTPGQPSEAFF
NA	TRBV5-5	TRBJ2-3	NA	TGTGCCAGCAGCTTGGCCGGTGCCAGCAATACGCAGTATTTT	CASSLAGASNTQYF
NA	TRBV7-7	TRBJ1-3	NA	TGTGCTAGCAGCTCCACGGACGTCACAGATATGTATTTT	CASSSTDVTDMYF
few	TRBV7-9	TRBJ1-5	TRBD1	TGTGCCAGCAGCCCACTGGTAGGACAGGGGAGCAATCAGCCCCAGCATTTT	CASSPLVGQGSNQPQHF
NA	TRBV18	TRBJ2-5	NA	TGTGCCAGCTCACCACCGATCCGCCGAGAGACCCAGTACTTC	CASSPPIRRETQYF
NA	TRBV4-2	TRBJ1-2	NA	TGTGCCAGCAGCCAACAGGGTTACAACTATGGCTACACCTTC	CASSQQGYNYGYTF
few	TRBV18	TRBJ1-1	NA	TGTGCCAGCTCACCACCGTCGGTGGCCACTGAAGCTTTCTTT	CASSPPSVATEAFF
few	TRBV29-1	TRBJ2-1	TRBD1	TGCAGCGGCGCCGGGACAGGGGGGCTTGAGCAGTTCTTC	CSGAGTGGLEQFF
few	TRBV7-2	TRBJ2-1	TRBD2	TGTGCCAGCAGCGCTCCGGGACTAGCGGAAATTAAGCAGTTCTTC	CASSAPGLAEIKQFF
NA	TRBV18	TRBJ1-5	TRBD1	TGTGCCAGCTCACCGCAGGGGGCGCGTAGCAATCAGCCCCAGCATTTT	CASSPQGARSNQPQHF
NA	TRBV9	TRBJ2-1	NA	TGTGCCAGCAGCGTAGCGGCCCTCTACAATGAGCAGTTCTTC	CASSVAALYNEQFF
few	TRBV7-9	TRBJ1-2	NA	TGTGCCAGCAGCTCTCAACTACAGGGTCACCTTTACTTC	CASSSQLQGHLYF
NA	TRBV5-1	TRBJ2-5	NA	TGCGCCAGCAGCTTTAGGCCGTACCAAGAGACCCAGTACTTC	CASSFRPYQETQYF
NA	TRBV4-1	TRBJ2-7	TRBD2	TGCGCCAGCAGCCAAGCCGGCGCGGGAGAAATAACTTCCTACGAGCAGTACTTC	CASSQAGAGEITSYEQYF
NA	TRBV29-1	TRBJ2-3	NA	TGCAGCGTTGAAGGGACGTCCTTTAGCACAGATACGCAGTATTTT	CSVEGTSFSTDTQYF
NA	TRBV5-4	TRBJ2-7	NA	TGTGCCAGCAGCTTGGGGACGGTTAGCTCCTACGAGCAGTACTTC	CASSLGTVSSYEQYF
few	TRBV28	TRBJ2-7	NA	TGTGCCAGCAGAACCACCTACGAGCAGTACTTC	CASRTTYEQYF
few	TRBV2	TRBJ2-6	NA	TGTGCCAGCAGTGAAAGCGAAGGGGCTGGGGCCAACGTCCTGACTTTC	CASSESEGAGANVLTF
few	TRBV9	TRBJ2-6	TRBD1	TGTGCCAGCAGCGCAGGGGGCATCAGTGGCAACGTCCTGACTTTC	CASSAGGISGNVLTF
few	TRBV7-6	TRBJ2-5	NA	TGTGCCAGCAGCTTATTGCAGGGTAGAGAGACCCAGTACTTC	CASSLLQGRETQYF
few	TRBV7-9	TRBJ2-3	TRBD1	TGTGCCGCGACAGGGGCGGTTACAGATACGCAGTATTTT	CAATGAVTDTQYF
NA	TRBV30	TRBJ1-5	TRBD1	TGTGCCTGGAGTGTACGGGACAGGGGGATTCGGCAATACAATCAGCCCCAGCATTTT	CAWSVRDRGIRQYNQPQHF
few	TRBV7-2	TRBJ2-5	NA	TGTGCCAGCAGCTTAGTAGGGCAGACCCAGTACTTC	CASSLVGQTQYF
few	TRBV10-3	TRBJ2-3	TRBD2	TGTGCCATCAGACTAGCGGGAGACACAGATACGCAGTATTTT	CAIRLAGDTDTQYF
NA	TRBV30	TRBJ2-6	NA	TGTGCCTGGAGTTGGACGTTGCCGGCCGCTGGGGCCAACGTCCTGACTTTC	CAWSWTLPAAGANVLTF
few	TRBV4-2	TRBJ2-7	TRBD2	TGTGCCAGCAGCCAAGATGCCTCCGGGACTAGCGAGCAGTACTTC	CASSQDASGTSEQYF